The rows below give T cell receptor beta chains drawn from one sample of a study of CD8+ T cells in alopecia areata. Assay: immunoSEQ multiplex PCR; the TCRdb copy retains only in-frame clones and omits some. The repertoire consists of 150,000 to 200,000 clones, with around 50% occurring once and the leading ten covering about 15%. The sequencing used CD4+ T cells sorted from blood, collected at week 0. These receptors came from a human donor with alopecia areata. The CDR3 runs from the conserved cysteine through the conserved F or W. A D gene is named only where the DNA matches it firmly. The size of a clone is reported for some rows only, either as once, few or many, or as a class for expanded clones.

TRBJ1-6	-	TRBV5-4	-	TGTGCCAGCAGCTTGGGGGCGGGGGGCTGGCGGAATTCACCCCTCCACTTT	CASSLGAGGWRNSPLHF
TRBJ1-5	-	TRBV27	TRBD1	TGTGCCAGCAGTCCGCTCTACAGGGGATCGTATCAGCCCCAGCATTTT	CASSPLYRGSYQPQHF
TRBJ1-1	-	TRBV5-1	-	TGCGCCAGCAGCTTGCTCTCGAGGAGCCTGAACACTGAAGCTTTCTTT	CASSLLSRSLNTEAFF
TRBJ2-2	few	TRBV5-1	-	TGCGCCAGCAGCTTGGTAGCCAGGTACACCGGGGAGCTGTTTTTT	CASSLVARYTGELFF
TRBJ2-3	-	TRBV6-5	-	TGTGCCAGCAGTTACACTCTAGGCACAGATACGCAGTATTTT	CASSYTLGTDTQYF
TRBJ2-1	-	TRBV4-2	-	TGTGCCAGCAGCCAACTCTCACTGGGGGGCGAGCAGTTCTTC	CASSQLSLGGEQFF
TRBJ1-2	once	TRBV30	-	TGTGCCTGGAGTTCTCTGTTTCACTATGGCTACACCTTC	CAWSSLFHYGYTF
TRBJ2-5	-	TRBV29-1	-	TGCAGCGTTGGAAGGGGGGAGACCCAGTACTTC	CSVGRGETQYF
TRBJ2-5	few	TRBV12-5	TRBD2	TGTGCTAGTGTCAAACTCGGGACTAGCGGGGGCCTCCAGTACTTC	CASVKLGTSGGLQYF
TRBJ2-5	-	TRBV7-2	-	TGTGCCAGCAGCTTATTCCGGGGAGAGACCCAGTACTTC	CASSLFRGETQYF
TRBJ2-7	-	TRBV6-1	TRBD1	TGTGCCAGCAGGCCACGTGGACAGGCCGCCTACGAGCAGTACTTC	CASRPRGQAAYEQYF
TRBJ2-5	-	TRBV29-1	-	TGCAGCGTTGTTGGGGAGTCGCAAGAGACCCAGTACTTC	CSVVGESQETQYF
TRBJ1-5	-	TRBV19	-	TGTGCCAGTACTGACGGGTCTTCCAGCAATCAGCCCCAGCATTTT	CASTDGSSSNQPQHF
TRBJ2-5	few	TRBV7-8	-	TGTGCCAGCAGCTTAAAAGAGACCCAGTACTTC	CASSLKETQYF
TRBJ1-2	-	TRBV7-2	TRBD1	TGTGCCAGCAGCTTGATGGGACAGGGGTATGGCTACACCTTC	CASSLMGQGYGYTF
TRBJ1-2	-	TRBV29-1	-	TGCAGCGTTCAACAAGCAAAAGGCTTTGGCTACACCTTC	CSVQQAKGFGYTF
TRBJ1-5	few	TRBV29-1	-	TGCAGCGTGAGTCGCCACGAGGTCGATCAGCCCCAGCATTTT	CSVSRHEVDQPQHF
TRBJ1-1	-	TRBV29-1	-	TGCAGCGCAGGGAGGAACACTGAAGCTTTCTTT	CSAGRNTEAFF
TRBJ2-1	-	TRBV5-1	TRBD2	TGCGCCAGCAGCCTGGGGACTAGCGGGGGTGAGCAGTTCTTC	CASSLGTSGGEQFF
TRBJ2-6	-	TRBV29-1	-	TGCAGCGTTGAAATGGGCCCCAACGTCCTGACTTTC	CSVEMGPNVLTF
TRBJ2-2	few	TRBV5-1	-	TGCGCCAGCAGCTTGCCGGGCAGTGCGAACACCGGGGAGCTGTTTTTT	CASSLPGSANTGELFF
TRBJ1-4	-	TRBV6-5	-	TGTGCCAGCATGGGCAGGCTCAATGAAAAACTGTTTTTT	CASMGRLNEKLFF